The rows below give T cell receptor beta chains drawn from one sample of a study of T cells expressing NK-cell markers. Reanalyzing the 5' RACE reads, TCRdb keeps one entry per CDR3 protein, without DNA. Its listing shows under 200,000 distinct CDR3 sequences. Specimen: blood T cells: a sorted CD56 or NKG2C T cell subset, CD4+ or CD8+ T cells, or bulk PBMC T cells (not recorded which). These receptors came from a woman between 18 and 70 years old in good health. The CDR3 runs from the conserved cysteine through the conserved F or W.

J | V | CDR3
TRBJ2-1 | TRBV6-7 | CASSYSSFHLPGKYNEQFF
TRBJ1-2 | TRBV4-1 | CASSQDLGQAGYGYTF
TRBJ2-2 | TRBV15 | CATRTSGRLGTGELFF
TRBJ1-1 | TRBV2 | CASSDYRGNTEAFF
TRBJ2-7 | TRBV5-1 | CASSFFQGYEQYF
TRBJ2-7 | TRBV5-1 | CASSSRGQGASEQYF
TRBJ2-3 | TRBV7-6 | CASSLESFRGGTDTQYF
TRBJ1-6 | TRBV3-1 | CASSLEGQGRNSPLHF
TRBJ2-3 | TRBV7-9 | CASSSQLAAGSDTQYF
TRBJ2-1 | TRBV10-3 | CAISENTGGSYNEQFF
TRBJ2-3 | TRBV5-1 | CASSLAPMPSTDTQYF
TRBJ2-1 | TRBV9 | CASSVEASGAPNEQFF
TRBJ2-3 | TRBV20-1 | CSASPGRVGTDTQYF
TRBJ2-1 | TRBV5-1 | CASSYLAGGPNEQFF
TRBJ2-2 | TRBV7-3 | CACLGLAGELFF
TRBJ2-1 | TRBV4-1 | CASSRQGQNNEQFF
TRBJ2-5 | TRBV20-1 | CSASQGGGRQETQYF
TRBJ2-1 | TRBV12-3/TRBV12-4 | CASSLGAGGQYNEQFF
TRBJ1-6 | TRBV4-1 | CASSQDLWTLRASPLHF
TRBJ1-2 | TRBV29-1 | CSVRVQGVYGYTF
TRBJ2-5 | TRBV7-9 | CASSVPLGQETQYF
TRBJ1-6 | TRBV7-9 | CASSSYKGRNSPLHF
TRBJ2-3 | TRBV9 | CASSVGTRLGTDTQYF
TRBJ1-4 | TRBV20-1 | CSARQGAEKLFF
TRBJ2-6 | TRBV29-1 | CSVKSGSGANVLTF
TRBJ2-1 | TRBV3-1 | CASSQAGELGSYNEQFF
TRBJ2-1 | TRBV3-1 | CASSQDYGRYNEQFF
TRBJ2-3 | TRBV5-1 | CASSIRLAGDTDTQYF
TRBJ2-1 | TRBV27 | CASNPAGTSSRTQFF
TRBJ1-1 | TRBV29-1 | CSVRDSPLINTEAFF
TRBJ2-5 | TRBV9 | CASSVGPGSETQYF
TRBJ2-3 | TRBV24-1 | CATSELAGDIDTQYF
TRBJ1-3 | TRBV9 | CASSRTPGQGAGNTIYF
TRBJ2-3 | TRBV7-9 | CASRSASAPDTQYF
TRBJ1-2 | TRBV5-5 | CASSLDRQSYGYTF
TRBJ2-3 | TRBV29-1 | CSVSAESERTDTQYF
TRBJ1-1 | TRBV3-1 | CASSPARGNTEAFF
TRBJ1-2 | TRBV6-1 | CASSTDRRRGYTF
TRBJ1-1 | TRBV7-3 | CASSLIHGGSDTEAFF
TRBJ2-7 | TRBV3-1 | CASSQTPSYEQYF
TRBJ1-6 | TRBV12-3/TRBV12-4 | CASTPTGSSYNSPLHF
TRBJ2-1 | TRBV20-1 | CSAREGTGVGEQFF
TRBJ2-7 | TRBV6-1 | CASRPHFRAYEQYF
TRBJ2-3 | TRBV7-2 | CASSFPAGSFTDTQYF
TRBJ2-2 | TRBV6-6 | CASSRTSGGELFF
TRBJ2-2 | TRBV7-3 | CASSSGLAGARGTGELFF
TRBJ2-5 | TRBV5-1 | CASSSPSGSQETQYF
TRBJ1-2 | TRBV12-3/TRBV12-4 | CASSPSGRGGYTF
TRBJ1-1 | TRBV7-2 | CASSRIQSRIGREAFF
TRBJ1-2 | TRBV5-6 | CASTRTGLGYTF
TRBJ2-3 | TRBV20-1 | CSARVRVGSARTDTQYF
TRBJ2-2 | TRBV2 | CASSRQGGTGELFF
TRBJ1-5 | TRBV12-3/TRBV12-4 | CASSLGGGDQPQHF
TRBJ1-1 | TRBV2 | CASMTDHIEAFF
TRBJ2-2 | TRBV24-1 | CATSDPGQGASGELFF
TRBJ2-7 | TRBV20-1 | CSAWIIAGGPFSHEQYF
TRBJ1-1 | TRBV15 | CATSSYREDTEAFF
TRBJ2-3 | TRBV4-1 | CASSQFSQGAAGDTQYF
TRBJ2-7 | TRBV5-1 | CASSLGASGMIYEQYF
TRBJ1-1 | TRBV7-3 | CASSEPPSEAFF